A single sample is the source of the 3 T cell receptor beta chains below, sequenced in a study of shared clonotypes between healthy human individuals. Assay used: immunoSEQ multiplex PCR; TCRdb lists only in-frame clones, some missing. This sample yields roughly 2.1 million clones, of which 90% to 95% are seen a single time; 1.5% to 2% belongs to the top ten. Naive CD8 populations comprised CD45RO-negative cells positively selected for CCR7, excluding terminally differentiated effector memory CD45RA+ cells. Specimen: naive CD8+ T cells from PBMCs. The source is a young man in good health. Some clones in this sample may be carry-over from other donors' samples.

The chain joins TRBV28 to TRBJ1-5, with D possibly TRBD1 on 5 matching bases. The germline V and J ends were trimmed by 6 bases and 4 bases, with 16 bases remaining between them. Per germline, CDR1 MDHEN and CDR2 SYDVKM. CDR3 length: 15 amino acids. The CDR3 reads CASRPGAERNQPQHF. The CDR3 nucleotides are TGTGCCAGCAGGCCCGGGGCAGAAAGGAATCAGCCCCAGCATTTT.

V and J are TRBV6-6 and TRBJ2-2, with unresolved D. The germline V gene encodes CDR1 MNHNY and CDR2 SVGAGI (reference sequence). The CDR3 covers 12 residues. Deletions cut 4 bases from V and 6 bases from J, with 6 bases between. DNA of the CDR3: TGTGCCAGCAGTTGGGGATCCGGGGAGCTGTTTTTT. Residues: CASSWGSGELFF.

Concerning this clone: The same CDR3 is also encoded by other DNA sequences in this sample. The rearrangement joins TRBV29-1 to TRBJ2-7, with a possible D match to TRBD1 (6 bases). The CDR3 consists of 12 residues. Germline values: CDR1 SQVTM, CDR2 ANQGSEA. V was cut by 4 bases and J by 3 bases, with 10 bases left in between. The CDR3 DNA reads TGCAGCGTTGTAGGGGGTATCTACGAGCAGTACTTC. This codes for CSVVGGIYEQYF.